This entry lists 24 T cell receptor beta chains sequenced from one sample in a study of STAT5B mutations in CD4+ large granular lymphocyte leukemia. Libraries were prepared by immunoSEQ multiplex PCR; TCRdb keeps only in-frame clonotypes and omits some of them. The sample holds about 32,000 clones, 85% seen once. Sequencing was carried out using CD4+ T cells from blood buffy coats. Receptor source: a human donor in good health.

This clone was counted only a few times. The rearrangement links TRBV18 to TRBJ2-7; a possible D gene is TRBD2 (6 bases). The CDR3 is 14 amino acids. Germline-derived CDR1 and CDR2 are KGHSH and LQKENI. V was shortened by 4 bases and J by 0 bases, with 10 bases between the two germline ends. CDR3 residues: CASSRDSYSYEQYF. CDR3 nucleotide sequence: TGTGCCAGCTCACGGGACTCTTACTCCTACGAGCAGTACTTC.

The chain joins TRBV5-5 to TRBJ2-7; possibly TRBD2 for D (5 bases). This CDR3 spans 13 amino acids. Germline loops: CDR1 SGHKS, CDR2 YYEKEE (reference sequence). The V end lost 5 bases, the J end lost 5 bases, and 14 bases lay between the germline ends. The CDR3 sequence is CASSQSGLDEQYF. The DNA of the CDR3 is TGTGCCAGCAGTCAGAGCGGCTTAGACGAGCAGTACTTC.

The chain links TRBV28 to TRBJ2-7, with a tentative D call TRBD1 (5 bases). The CDR3 covers 15 residues. CDR1 is MDHEN, CDR2 SYDVKM, per germline. Trimming pared 8 bases from V and 1 base from J, leaving 18 bases between. The DNA for the CDR3 is TGTGCCAGCCATGACAGTTCCGTGGGATCCTACGAGCAGTACTTC. Its translation: CASHDSSVGSYEQYF.

This clone occurred once. The chain is built from TRBV10-2 and TRBJ2-1; the D is unclear. Germline V gives CDR1 WSHSY, CDR2 SAAADI. The CDR3 has 14 residues. V was shortened by 0 bases and J by 4 bases, with 7 bases between the two germline ends. The CDR3, as DNA: TGCGCCAGCAGTGAGTCGCTTACTTACAATGAGCAGTTCTTC. This codes for CASSESLTYNEQFF.

This chain joins TRBV19 and TRBJ1-2; 7 bases are shared with TRBD1. Trimming removed 5 bases from V and 0 bases from J; junction bases left unmatched: 6. CDR1 is LNHDA, CDR2 SQIVND, per germline (reference sequence). CDR3 length: 15 amino acids. The CDR3 DNA follows: TGTGCCAGTAGTTCCGGACAGGTCGCTAACTATGGCTACACCTTC. Translation gives CASSSGQVANYGYTF.

The rearrangement links TRBV4-2 to TRBJ2-2; no definite D call. The V end was cut by 0 bases, the J end by 2 bases, with 13 bases between. This CDR3 has 17 amino acids. Germline CDR1 is LGHNA and CDR2 is YNFKEQ. The CDR3, as DNA: TGTGCCAGCAGCCAAGAAGGAAAAGGGCCTAACACCGGGGAGCTGTTTTTT. Amino acid sequence: CASSQEGKGPNTGELFF.

This clone occurred a few times. The CDR3, as DNA: TGTGCCAGCAGACGTGAGCCGGGAGCCGGCTACACCTTC. This encodes CASRREPGAGYTF. The J gene is TRBJ1-2, the V gene TRBV2; D call uncertain. There are 13 residues in the CDR3. Germline V gene lookup returns CDR1 SNHLY and CDR2 FYNNEI. The V end was cut by 6 bases, the J end by 8 bases, with 16 bases between.

The CDR3 spells CASSLVGQGARSYTF. The DNA for the CDR3 is TGTGCCAGCAGCTTAGTGGGACAGGGGGCGCGGAGCTACACCTTC. The chain recombines TRBV7-9 with TRBJ1-2; TRBD1 aligns across 12 bases. Germline assignment: CDR1 SEHNR and CDR2 FQNEAQ (reference sequence). V shed 1 base, J shed 9 bases, and the junction held 6 bases outside the gene matches. The CDR3 is 15 residues long.

This chain joins TRBV12-1 and TRBJ2-7; TRBD2, the table's D call, was not compared with the DNA. TRBV12-1 is a known pseudogene. The CDR3 has 17 amino acids. This CDR3 reads CASSFDRVSGATYEQYF. The CDR3 coding sequence is TGTGCCAGCAGCTTCGACCGAGTTAGCGGGGCGACCTACGAGCAGTACTTC.

The V call is TRBV11-3, the J call TRBJ2-1, with D unclear. The CDR3 spans 14 residues. V was shortened by 0 bases and J by 5 bases, with 8 bases between the two germline ends. Germline V gene lookup returns CDR1 SGHNT and CDR2 YENEEA. The CDR3 here is CASSLEDGNNEQFF. DNA of the CDR3: TGTGCCAGCAGCTTAGAGGACGGAAACAATGAGCAGTTCTTC.

This chain connects TRBV7-2 to TRBJ1-5, with TRBD1 identical over 8 bases. Germline V gene sequence: CDR1 SGHTA, CDR2 FQGNSA. V gave up 2 bases and J gave up 5 bases; unmatched junction bases: 5. There are 15 residues in the CDR3. CDR3 amino acids: CASSLQGARDQPQHF. CDR3 in DNA: TGTGCCAGCAGCTTACAGGGGGCGCGGGATCAGCCCCAGCATTTT.

The chain recombines TRBV11-2 with TRBJ1-6; 7 positions agree with TRBD1. CDR3 length: 17 residues. The V gene end was trimmed by 6 bases and the J gene end by 0 bases; junction bases not matched to a gene: 8. Germline V lookup: CDR1 SGHAT, CDR2 FQNNGV. Written as DNA, the CDR3 is TGTGCCAGCAGTCCCGCGCGGGACAGCTCCTATAATTCACCCCTCCACTTT. As protein: CASSPARDSSYNSPLHF.

This clone was detected only once. The chain carries TRBV6-1 and TRBJ2-7; D perhaps matches TRBD2 (5 bases). CDR3 length: 14 residues. V was cut by 7 bases and J by 3 bases, with 16 bases left in between. Germline V CDR1 and CDR2: MNHNS, SASEGT. Here the CDR3 reads CASTPDWRNYEQYF. The CDR3 DNA is TGTGCCAGCACCCCGGACTGGCGCAACTACGAGCAGTACTTC.

This chain joins TRBV10-1 and TRBJ2-1, with 11 bases that match TRBD1. CDR3 length equals 14 residues. Germline V gene sequence: CDR1 WNHNN, CDR2 SYGVQD (reference sequence). The trim removed 6 bases at V and 9 bases at J, leaving 7 bases unmatched. This CDR3 is CASSQGTGGSEQFF. DNA for the CDR3: TGCGCCAGCAGCCAAGGGACAGGGGGTAGTGAGCAGTTCTTC.

The chain employs TRBV5-6 and TRBJ2-2; no clear D gene. Trimming pared 1 base from V and 3 bases from J, leaving 7 bases between. CDR3 length: 14 residues. Germline V gives CDR1 SGHDT, CDR2 YYEEEE. CDR3 coding DNA: TGTGCCAGCAGCTTGACTGGGGACACCGGGGAGCTGTTTTTT. This codes for CASSLTGDTGELFF. The variable domain in full, completed from reference TRBV5-6 and TRBJ2-2, reads DAGVTQSPTHLIKTRGQQVTLRCSPKSGHDTVSWYQQALGQGPQFIFQYYEEEERQRGNFPDRFSGHQFPNYSSELNVNALLLGDSALYLCASSLTGDTGELFFGEGSRLTVL.

This chain uses TRBV7-8 with TRBJ2-4, with 14 bases fitting TRBD2. Germline CDR1 is SGHVS and CDR2 is FQNEAQ. The junction had 15 bases not matched to a gene; V was cut back by 2 bases and J by 12 bases. The CDR3 sequence is 18 residues long. CDR3 in amino acids: CASSLYAGTSGSRVGQYF. CDR3 sequence (DNA): TGTGCCAGCAGCTTATACGCCGGGACTAGCGGGAGCAGAGTTGGTCAGTACTTC.

V is TRBV28 and J is TRBJ2-5; 7 nucleotides match TRBD1. The CDR3 is 15 amino acids. CDR1 is MDHEN, CDR2 SYDVKM, per germline. With 5 bases clipped from V and 5 bases from J, the junction kept 11 bases outside the gene matches. CDR3 nucleotide sequence: TGTGCCAGCAGTCCTGACAGGGCTCTTGGTGAGACCCAGTACTTC. Protein product: CASSPDRALGETQYF.

Only one count was recorded for this clone. The chain employs TRBV11-3 and TRBJ2-3, with TRBD2 as a possible D gene (5 bases). Germline values: CDR1 SGHNT, CDR2 YENEEA. There are 13 residues in the CDR3. The germline V and J ends were trimmed by 5 bases and 3 bases, with 9 bases remaining between them. In DNA, the CDR3 is TGTGCCAGCAGCCCCGGCGGGACAGATACGCAGTATTTT. This encodes CASSPGGTDTQYF.

The chain is built from TRBV19 and TRBJ2-1, with TRBD2 matching over 9 bases. J was trimmed by 5 bases and V by 7 bases; bases with no gene match: 6. Germline assignment: CDR1 LNHDA and CDR2 SQIVND (reference sequence). This CDR3 region has 14 residues. This chain's CDR3 is CASTGLASNNEQFF. DNA for the CDR3: TGTGCCAGTACGGGACTAGCTTCCAACAATGAGCAGTTCTTC.

This chain links TRBV9 with TRBJ1-3, with 7 bases aligning to TRBD1. V was clipped by 3 bases and J by 2 bases; unmatched bases: 2. Germline CDR1 is SGDLS and CDR2 is YYNGEE. The CDR3 has 14 amino acids. CDR3 in amino acids: CASSGQGTGNTIYF. The CDR3 region has the DNA TGTGCCAGCAGCGGACAGGGAACTGGAAACACCATATATTTT.

The rearrangement joins TRBV4-1 to TRBJ2-2, with no clear D. The germline V and J ends were trimmed by 0 bases and 5 bases, with 4 bases remaining between them. CDR1 and CDR2 (germline): MGHRA, YSYEKL. The CDR3 runs 13 residues. CDR3 nucleotides: TGCGCCAGCAGCCAAGAGAGGACCGGGGAGCTGTTTTTT. It translates to CASSQERTGELFF.

The V call is TRBV7-9, the J call TRBJ2-7; D is unclear. The ends were cut back, 8 bases at V and 3 bases at J, with 8 bases in the middle. The germline gives CDR1 SEHNR, CDR2 FQNEAQ (reference sequence). This CDR3 spans 11 amino acids. CDR3 DNA: TGTGCCAGCGGTCGTGTCTACGAGCAGTACTTC. This gives the protein CASGRVYEQYF.

The chain carries TRBV6-4 and TRBJ2-1, with 9 bases fitting TRBD2. V lost 8 bases, J lost 2 bases, and 4 bases stayed unmatched. Germline loops: CDR1 MRHNA, CDR2 SNTAGT. The CDR3 sequence is 14 residues long. The CDR3 loop reads CASRPSGTYNEQFF. Here the CDR3 DNA reads TGTGCCAGCCGGCCTAGCGGGACCTACAATGAGCAGTTCTTC.

The chain carries TRBV5-8 and TRBJ2-1; 7 bases map to TRBD1. V was pared by 8 bases and J by 6 bases, with 14 bases of the junction left unmatched. CDR3 length: 15 amino acids. Per the germline V gene, CDR1 is SGHTS and CDR2 is YDEGEE. The CDR3 reads CASSTLDRPPNEQFF. In DNA form, the CDR3 reads TGTGCCAGTTCTACCTTGGACAGGCCCCCCAATGAGCAGTTCTTC. The full variable domain, rest sourced from reference TRBV5-8 and TRBJ2-1, is EAGVTQSPTHLIKTRGQQATLRCSPISGHTSVYWYQQALGLGLQFLLWYDEGEERNRGNFPPRFSGRQFPNYSSELNVNALELEDSALYLCASSTLDRPPNEQFFGPGTRLTVL.